The present T cell receptor beta chain was sequenced within a study of blood T cells in healthy people across ages. Primers used in a second PCR of about 7 to 12 cycles were a sample-barcoded 5' primer and a J-beta primer mix. A template-switch adaptor containing 12 random nucleotides labeled each cDNA molecule. MiXCR, run by TCRdb on the 5' RACE reads, gives a single entry per CDR3 protein. The sample shows 1.5 million to 2 million distinct CDR3 sequences, 28% of them seen only once. The CDR3 is made up of 15 amino acids. Germline-derived CDR1 and CDR2 are SGHRS and YFSETQ. Trimming pared 3 bases from V and 2 bases from J, leaving 15 bases between. Regarding the study as a whole: In older individuals, TCR beta diversity per million T cells was lower, falling roughly linearly with age.

Healthy Caucasian individuals from Russia aged about 6 to 95 were enrolled as donors. Comment on this clonotype: Its matching antigen is unknown.

V gene TRBV5-1 combines with J gene TRBJ2-7; D is perhaps TRBD2 (5 bases). Sequenced material: blood. This clonotype was obtained from a woman in her 30s in good health. CDR3 amino acids: CASSSYGVTTYEQYF. The CDR3 nucleotides are TGCGCCAGCAGCTCTTACGGGGTAACAACCTACGAGCAGTACTTC.